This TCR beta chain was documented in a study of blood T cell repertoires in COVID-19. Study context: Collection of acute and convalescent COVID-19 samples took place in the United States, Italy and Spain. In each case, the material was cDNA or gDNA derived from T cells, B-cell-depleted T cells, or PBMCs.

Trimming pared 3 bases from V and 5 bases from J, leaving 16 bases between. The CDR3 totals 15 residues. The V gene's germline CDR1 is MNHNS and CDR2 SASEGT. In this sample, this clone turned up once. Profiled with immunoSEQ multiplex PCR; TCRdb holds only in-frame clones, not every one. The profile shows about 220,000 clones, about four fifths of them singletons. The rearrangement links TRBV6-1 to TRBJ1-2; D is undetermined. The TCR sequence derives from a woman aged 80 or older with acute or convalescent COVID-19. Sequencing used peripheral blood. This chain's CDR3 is CASSDYPRILYGYTF. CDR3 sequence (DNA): TGTGCCAGCAGTGATTATCCGAGAATTCTGTATGGCTACACCTTC.